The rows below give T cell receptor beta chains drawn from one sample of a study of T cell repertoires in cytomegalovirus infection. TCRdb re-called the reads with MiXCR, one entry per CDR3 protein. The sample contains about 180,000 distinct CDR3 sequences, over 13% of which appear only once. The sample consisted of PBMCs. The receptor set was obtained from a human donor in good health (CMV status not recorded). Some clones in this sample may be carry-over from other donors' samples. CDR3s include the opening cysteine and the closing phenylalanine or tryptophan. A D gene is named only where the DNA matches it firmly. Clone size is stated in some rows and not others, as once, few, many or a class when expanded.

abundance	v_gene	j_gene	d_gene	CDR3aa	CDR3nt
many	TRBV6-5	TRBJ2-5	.	CASSYVASQETQYF	TGTGCCAGCAGTTACGTGGCTTCCCAAGAGACCCAGTACTTC
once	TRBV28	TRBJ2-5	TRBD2	CASSFTSAQETQYF	TGTGCCAGCAGTTTTACTAGCGCACAAGAGACCCAGTACTTC
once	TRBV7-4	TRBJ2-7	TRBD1	CAGSYNRGIYEQYF	TGTGCCGGCAGCTATAACAGGGGGATCTACGAGCAGTACTTC
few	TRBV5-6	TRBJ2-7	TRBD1	CASSGQGAHEQYF	TGTGCCAGCAGCGGGCAGGGGGCCCACGAGCAGTACTTC
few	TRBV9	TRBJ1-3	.	CASSFKPDGTSGNTIYF	TGTGCCAGCAGCTTCAAGCCGGACGGTACCTCTGGAAACACCATATATTTT
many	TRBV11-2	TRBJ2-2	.	CASIPSRGPNTGELFF	TGTGCCAGCATCCCCTCCCGGGGACCGAACACCGGGGAGCTGTTTTTT
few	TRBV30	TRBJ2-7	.	CAWTGLSRGEQYF	TGTGCCTGGACTGGACTGTCTAGGGGCGAGCAGTACTTC
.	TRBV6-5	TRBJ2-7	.	CASKESRSAHTYEQYF	TGTGCCAGCAAGGAGTCCAGGAGTGCCCACACCTACGAGCAGTACTTC
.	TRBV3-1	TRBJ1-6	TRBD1	CASSLRDRGTLHF	TGTGCCAGCAGCCTCCGGGACAGGGGTACCCTCCACTTT
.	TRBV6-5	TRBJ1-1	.	CASSSRQQNTEAFF	TGTGCCAGCAGCTCTCGACAGCAGAACACTGAAGCTTTCTTT
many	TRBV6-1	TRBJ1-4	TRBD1	CASSLQGSTNEKLFF	TGTGCCAGCAGTCTACAGGGGTCGACTAATGAAAAACTGTTTTTT
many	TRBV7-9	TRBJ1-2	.	CASSLEGRAVGYTF	TGTGCCAGCAGCTTAGAGGGAAGGGCTGTTGGCTACACCTTC
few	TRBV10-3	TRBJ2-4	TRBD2	CAISESSGKPNIQYF	TGTGCCATCAGTGAGTCGAGCGGGAAGCCGAACATTCAGTACTTC
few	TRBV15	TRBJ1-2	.	CATSRTQPQYGYTF	TGTGCCACCAGCAGGACCCAACCACAGTATGGCTACACCTTC
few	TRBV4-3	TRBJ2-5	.	CASSQLWGQGRGAQYF	TGCGCCAGCAGCCAGTTATGGGGGCAGGGCCGAGGGGCCCAGTACTTC
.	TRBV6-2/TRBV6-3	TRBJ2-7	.	CASSFGTESSYEQYF	TGTGCCAGCAGTTTCGGTACAGAGAGCTCCTACGAGCAGTACTTC
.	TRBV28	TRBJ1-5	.	CASFPNSVKSYRNQPQHF	TGTGCCAGCTTTCCGAACTCGGTTAAAAGTTATCGCAATCAGCCCCAGCATTTT
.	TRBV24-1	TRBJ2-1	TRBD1	CATSDPGTGGREQFF	TGTGCCACCAGTGACCCCGGGACAGGGGGTCGTGAGCAGTTCTTC
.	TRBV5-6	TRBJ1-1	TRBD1	CASSEEQGESWRTEAFF	TGTGCCAGCAGCGAGGAACAGGGGGAATCGTGGAGGACTGAAGCTTTCTTT
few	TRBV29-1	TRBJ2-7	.	CSVEDQETGVWQQYF	TGCAGCGTTGAAGATCAGGAAACAGGTGTTTGGCAGCAGTACTTC
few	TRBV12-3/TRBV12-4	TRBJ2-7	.	CASSQDTYEQYF	TGTGCCAGCAGTCAGGACACCTACGAGCAGTACTTC
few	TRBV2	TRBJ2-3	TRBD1	CASRPQGVSTDTQYF	TGTGCCAGCAGACCCCAGGGGGTAAGCACAGATACGCAGTATTTT
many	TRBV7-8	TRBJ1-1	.	CASSLARTVEAFF	TGTGCCAGCAGCTTAGCGCGGACTGTTGAAGCTTTCTTT
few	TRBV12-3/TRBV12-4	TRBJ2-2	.	CASSAHTGELFF	TGTGCCAGCAGTGCTCATACCGGGGAGCTGTTTTTT
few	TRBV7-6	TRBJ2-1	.	CASSLDLRNEQFF	TGTGCCAGCAGCTTAGACCTGCGAAATGAGCAGTTCTTC
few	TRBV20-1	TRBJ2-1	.	CSVPAEVYNEQFF	TGCAGTGTCCCCGCGGAGGTCTACAATGAGCAGTTCTTC
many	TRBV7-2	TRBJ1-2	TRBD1	CASSLDQGAVYGYTF	TGTGCCAGCAGCCTCGATCAGGGGGCGGTCTATGGCTACACCTTC